One sample yielded the 7 T cell receptor beta chains listed below, sequenced in a study of neurological immune-mediated disorders. MiXCR, applied by TCRdb to the 5' RACE reads, yields one record per CDR3 protein. The sample holds 50,000 to 60,000 distinct CDR3 sequences; 2% to 3% are singletons and the top ten take under 4%. The sample was PBMCs. The receptor set was obtained from a man aged 45-65 years with multiple sclerosis.

In regard to this clonotype: Just one base apart from a much larger clone, this may be a read error. The chain employs TRBV6-5 and TRBJ2-5; D may be TRBD1 or TRBD2 (5 bases each). The germline gives CDR1 MNHEY, CDR2 SVGAGI. The CDR3 sequence is 10 residues long. CDR3 DNA: TGTGTCAGCAAGGGACGGACCCAGTACTTC. Translation: CVSKGRTQYF.

This clonotype was observed many times. This chain joins TRBV4-3 and TRBJ2-1, with 8 nucleotides matching TRBD2. V shed 0 bases, J shed 0 bases, and the junction held 4 bases outside the gene matches. There are 17 residues in the CDR3. Germline CDR1 and CDR2: LGHNA and YSLEER. The chain's CDR3 is CASSQESSGHSYNEQFF. The CDR3 DNA follows: TGCGCCAGCAGCCAAGAATCTAGCGGGCACTCCTACAATGAGCAGTTCTTC.

This clonotype was counted many times. J is TRBJ1-1 and V is TRBV7-2, with 8 bases aligning to TRBD1. The length of the CDR3 is 14 residues. J was trimmed by 6 bases and V by 4 bases; bases with no gene match: 7. Germline V lookup: CDR1 SGHTA, CDR2 FQGNSA. In DNA, the CDR3 is TGTGCCAGCAGCTCGACAGGGGTTAGTGCTGAAGCTTTCTTT. Its translation is CASSSTGVSAEAFF.

This clonotype was counted many times. The gene calls are TRBV20-1 and TRBJ1-5, with D possibly matching TRBD1 (5 bases). The CDR3 is 16 amino acids. V lost 0 bases and J 3 bases, leaving 15 bases between the germline ends. Germline CDR1 and CDR2: DFQATT and SNEGSKA (reference sequence). DNA of the CDR3: TGCAGTGCTAGAGATCCCCGGCAGGGAGCCAATCAGCCCCAGCATTTT. Residues: CSARDPRQGANQPQHF.

This clonotype was seen at least ten times. The chain has TRBV6-4 and TRBJ2-3; TRBD1 aligns across 9 bases. Germline V lookup: CDR1 MRHNA, CDR2 SNTAGT. Trimming removed 8 bases from V and 2 bases from J; junction bases left unmatched: 11. The CDR3 sequence is 16 residues long. CDR3 DNA sequence: TGTGCCAGCCGGCCCGGGACAGGGAGGGACACAGATACGCAGTATTTT. This codes for CASRPGTGRDTDTQYF.

This clonotype has a count of ten or more. The V and J genes are TRBV9 and TRBJ2-3, with TRBD1 identical over 11 bases. This CDR3 has 17 residues. V gave up 2 bases and J gave up 2 bases; unmatched junction bases: 7. The germline CDR1 and CDR2 sequences are SGDLS and YYNGEE. In nucleotides, the CDR3 is TGTGCCAGCAGCGTGCCAAGGGGACAGGGGGACACAGATACGCAGTATTTT. This sequence encodes CASSVPRGQGDTDTQYF.

This clonotype was detected ten times or more. The chain has TRBV5-1 and TRBJ2-5; the D gene could be TRBD1 or TRBD2 (5 bases each). Germline V gene lookup returns CDR1 SGHRS and CDR2 YFSETQ. Trimming removed 6 bases at V and 5 bases at J, with 14 bases between. This CDR3 spans 13 amino acids. DNA for the CDR3: TGCGCCAGCACCAGAGGGGATATGGAGACCCAGTACTTC. Its translation is CASTRGDMETQYF.